This T cell receptor (beta chain) was sequenced during a study of cytomegalovirus exposure and HLA in healthy donors. Profiling relied on immunoSEQ multiplex PCR, and the TCRdb table lists in-frame clones only, not all of them. The data contain roughly 120,000 clones, about 83% of them singletons. Input material: PBMCs. The TCR was taken from a woman in her 30s in good health and CMV-seronegative.

The CDR3 coding sequence is TGTGCCTGGAGTAGGGGGACAGGGGGTGACGAGCAGTACTTC. It translates to CAWSRGTGGDEQYF. The rearrangement joins TRBV30 to TRBJ2-7; TRBD1 aligns across 11 bases. V lost 2 bases and J lost 5; bases outside the gene matches: 5. The CDR3 has 14 residues. Germline V gene lookup returns CDR1 GTSNPN and CDR2 SVGIG (reference sequence).